This TCR beta chain is drawn from a study of shared clonotypes between healthy human individuals. Study outcomes and limitations: Estimated richness values were generally larger in naive subsets than in memory subsets.

CD45RO-negative cells were positively selected for CCR7, leaving out terminally differentiated effector memory CD45RA+ cells. Note on this clone: Its matching antigen is unknown.

The germline gives CDR1 SGHRS, CDR2 YFSETQ. Unmatched junction bases numbered 8, after V lost 4 bases and J lost 0 bases. The CDR3 contains 16 residues. Measured with immunoSEQ multiplex PCR; TCRdb has only the in-frame clones, and not every one. The repertoire consists of 550,000 to 600,000 clones, with about 98% occurring once and the leading ten covering 0.3%. Sequencing input: naive CD8+ T cells sorted from blood. This rearrangement joins TRBV5-1 to TRBJ2-7; 9 bases fit TRBD1. This clonotype was sampled from a man in his thirties or forties in good health. The CDR3 region has the DNA TGCGCCAGCAGCGGCACAGGGGGCTTTCCCTCCTACGAGCAGTACTTC. Its protein is CASSGTGGFPSYEQYF.